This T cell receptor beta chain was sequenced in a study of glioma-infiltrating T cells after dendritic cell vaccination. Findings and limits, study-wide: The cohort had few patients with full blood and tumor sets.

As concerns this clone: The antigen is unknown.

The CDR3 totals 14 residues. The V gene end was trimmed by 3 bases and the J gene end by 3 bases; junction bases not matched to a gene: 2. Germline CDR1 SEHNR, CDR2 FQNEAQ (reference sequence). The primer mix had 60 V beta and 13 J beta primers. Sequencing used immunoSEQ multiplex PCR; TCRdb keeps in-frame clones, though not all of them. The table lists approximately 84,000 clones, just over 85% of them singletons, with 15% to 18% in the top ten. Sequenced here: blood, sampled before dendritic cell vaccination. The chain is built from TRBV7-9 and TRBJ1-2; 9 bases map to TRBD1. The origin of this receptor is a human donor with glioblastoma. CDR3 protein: CASSFRDRDYGYTF. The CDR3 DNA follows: TGTGCCAGCAGCTTCAGGGACAGGGACTATGGCTACACCTTC.